This section outlines one T cell receptor beta chain sequence together with its context. The CDR3 runs 16 residues. Germline V CDR1 and CDR2: SGDLS, YYNGEE. Trimming removed 3 bases from V and 5 bases from J; junction bases left unmatched: 11. Running of the v3.0 immunoSEQ assay took place at survey level. The table came from immunoSEQ multiplex PCR; TCRdb's copy has only in-frame clones and leaves some out. Of just under 20,000 clones listed, about 74% are singletons. This entry is derived from a study of long-term antiretroviral therapy in people with HIV. This sample comprised unsorted PBMCs, obtained 0.5 years before starting antiretroviral therapy. The TCR was taken from a man aged 18-30 years with HIV. This chain links TRBV9 with TRBJ1-2; 9 nucleotides match TRBD1. The CDR3 region is CASSEQGAPGSYGYTF. The CDR3 DNA reads as TGTGCCAGCAGCGAACAGGGGGCGCCGGGTAGTTATGGCTACACCTTC.